Listed here is a single T cell receptor beta chain. This record belongs to a study of blood T cell repertoires in COVID-19. V lost 4 bases and J 0 bases, leaving 6 bases between the germline ends. There are 14 residues in the CDR3. Germline CDR1 and CDR2: MRHNA and SNTAGT. The table came from immunoSEQ multiplex PCR; TCRdb's copy has only in-frame clones and leaves some out. The sample has about 26,000 clones, around 85% seen once. This clonotype originated in a woman aged 80 or over with COVID-19, enrolled during active disease. Sequencing was done on a sample of peripheral blood. The chain carries TRBV6-4 and TRBJ2-2, with D hard to call. In DNA form, the CDR3 reads TGTGCCAGCAGTGGGCAGACGAACACCGGGGAGCTGTTTTTT. Residues: CASSGQTNTGELFF.